This T cell receptor beta chain was sequenced in a study of blood T cell repertoires in COVID-19 (TCRdb year 2020). With regard to the full study: The collaborator samples originated in the United States, Italy and Spain and spanned the acute and convalescent phases of COVID-19. The repertoires were released in a freely available public database meant as a resource for research on the immune response to SARS-CoV-2. Where available, HLA class I and class II types were taken from metadata supplied by the sample provider and were not determined by assay-based typing. The samples were drawn from the first 160 participants of the ongoing ImmuneRACE study and from 950 to 1,500 subjects provided by 6 global collaborators. The prospective study material was composed of cDNA or gDNA derived from T cells, B-cell-depleted T cells, or PBMCs. Sample metadata almost always included a de-identified subject ID, COVID-19 status, age in years and sex. Subjects who had been exposed to COVID-19, were actively infected with it, or had recovered from it provided the deeply sampled blood TCRbeta repertoires that made up the dataset. What the authors observed across the whole study: Clinical and demographic metadata were provided uncurated, with the amount varying by source and participant.

One collaborating source in Seattle enrolled patients while the patients were actively infected and followed the patients over time throughout the course of disease. Collaborating institutions collected whole blood in K2EDTA tubes following their own protocols. Collaborator samples were shipped for TCRbeta analysis as frozen whole blood, isolated PBMCs, or DNA extracted from either sample type. Taken from the germline V gene (reference sequence), the CDR1 and CDR2 loops are LGHDT and YNNKEL. V sheds 4 bases and J sheds 4 bases, leaving 10 bases between their ends. The CDR3 has 14 amino acids, counting the end cysteine and phenylalanine. Just the 42-base CDR3 DNA is kept, in frame starting at base 1. The immunoSEQ Assay, a bias-controlled multiplex PCR, was used to amplify TCRbeta CDR3 regions from genomic DNA. Per the original workflow: The number of nucleated cells in each sample was estimated from the amplification of reference gene primers within the assay. To quantify the absolute abundance of each unique TCRbeta CDR3 rearrangement, sequence reads were collapsed and filtered. For each sample, productive Simpson clonality was calculated as the square root of Simpson's diversity index over productive rearrangements. TCRdb obtained this table from immuneACCESS and retained in-frame rearrangements with V and J assigned. These tables miss some clones; where compared with another copy, unresolved V genes account for less than half of the shortfall, and the remainder is unexplained. Clone size and V and J calls were adopted from that table, with D and trimming inferred from the DNA. This sample has 300,000 to 400,000 clones in its table, and roughly 90% of those were observed once. 7.3% of the sample is taken by the ten largest.

As concerns this clone: The clone's antigen remains unknown. No clone much larger than this one lies a single base away; base qualities are absent.

The sequenced sample consisted of peripheral blood. The TCR sequence derives from a woman in her 70s with COVID-19, enrolled during active disease. The chain is encoded by TRBV3-1 (or the pseudogene TRBV3-2) joined to TRBJ2-2; the D gene is perhaps TRBD1, from 5 matching bases. The CDR3 is CASSRGKVTGELFF. The DNA is TGTGCCAGCAGCCGGGGCAAGGTCACCGGGGAGCTGTTTTTT.